Sequencing of this TCR beta chain was carried out in a study of identical twins. Findings and limits, study-wide: Alpha sequences out of frame and shared by twins had excess low generation probability. Twin pairs had excess sharing that was weaker in beta out-of-frame sequences.

This clonotype was found many times. What it binds is not known. TCRdb itself ran the 5' RACE reads through MiXCR, one entry per CDR3 protein. The sample lists hundreds of thousands of distinct CDR3 sequences, 6.5% to 8.5% occurring once. Donors uniformly comprised healthy Caucasians. This CDR3 comprises 13 residues. Germline CDR1 reads DFQATT; CDR2 reads SNEGSKA (reference sequence). The V segment lost 4 bases and the J segment 6 bases; nucleotides outside the gene matches: 8. The same sample was also studied in work on yellow fever vaccine responses in identical twins. That study adds: After vaccination, twins' T cell response reportedly seemed partly convergent, partly personalized.

The sample consisted of memory (CD45RO+) T cells sorted from blood. The sequence was collected from a woman under 30 in good health. V gene TRBV20-1 combines with J gene TRBJ2-5, with 7 bases that match TRBD2. As DNA, the CDR3 is TGCAGTGCTACGGGAGGCGCCAGGAAGACCCAGTACTTC. Residues: CSATGGARKTQYF.